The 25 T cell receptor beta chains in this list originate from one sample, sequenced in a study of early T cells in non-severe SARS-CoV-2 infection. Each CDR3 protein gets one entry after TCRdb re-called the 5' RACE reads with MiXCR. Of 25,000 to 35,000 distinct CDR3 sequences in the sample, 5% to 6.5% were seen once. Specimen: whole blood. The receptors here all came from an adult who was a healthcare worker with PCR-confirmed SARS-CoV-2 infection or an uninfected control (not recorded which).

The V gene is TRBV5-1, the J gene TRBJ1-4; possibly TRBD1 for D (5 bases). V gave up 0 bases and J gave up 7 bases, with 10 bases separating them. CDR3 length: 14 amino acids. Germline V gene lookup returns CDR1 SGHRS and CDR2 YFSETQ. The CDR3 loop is CASSLVGAREKLFF. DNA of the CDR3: TGCGCCAGCAGCTTGGTAGGGGCTCGTGAAAAACTGTTTTTT. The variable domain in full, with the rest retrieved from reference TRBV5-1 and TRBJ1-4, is KAGVTQTPRYLIKTRGQQVTLSCSPISGHRSVSWYQQTPGQGLQFLFEYFSETQRNKGNFPGRFSGRQFSNSRSEMNVSTLELGDSALYLCASSLVGAREKLFFGSGTQLSVL.

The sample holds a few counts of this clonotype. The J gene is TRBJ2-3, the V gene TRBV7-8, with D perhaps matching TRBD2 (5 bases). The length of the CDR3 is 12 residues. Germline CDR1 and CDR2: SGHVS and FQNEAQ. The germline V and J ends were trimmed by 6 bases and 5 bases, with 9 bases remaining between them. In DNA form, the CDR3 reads TGTGCCAGCAGAACACTAGGAGATACGCAGTATTTT. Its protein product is CASRTLGDTQYF.

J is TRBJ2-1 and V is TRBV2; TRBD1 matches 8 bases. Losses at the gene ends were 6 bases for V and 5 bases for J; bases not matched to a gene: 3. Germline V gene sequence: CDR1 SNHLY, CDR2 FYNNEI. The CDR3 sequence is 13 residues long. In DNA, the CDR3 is TGTGCCAGCAGGACGGACAGGGACAATGAGCAGTTCTTC. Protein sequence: CASRTDRDNEQFF. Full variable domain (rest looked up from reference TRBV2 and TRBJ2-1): EPEVTQTPSHQVTQMGQEVILRCVPISNHLYFYWYRQILGQKVEFLVSFYNNEISEKSEIFDDQFSVERPDGSNFTLKIRSTKLEDSAMYFCASRTDRDNEQFFGPGTRLTVL.

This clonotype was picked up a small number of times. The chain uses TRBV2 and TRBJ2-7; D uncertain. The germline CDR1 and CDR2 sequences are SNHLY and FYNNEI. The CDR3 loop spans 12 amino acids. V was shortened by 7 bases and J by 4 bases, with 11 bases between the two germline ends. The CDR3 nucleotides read TGTGCCAGCAACCGAAGAGGTTACGAGCAGTACTTC. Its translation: CASNRRGYEQYF.

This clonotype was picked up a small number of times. The CDR3 protein is CASSYSSQGTEAFF. CDR3 in DNA: TGTGCCAGCAGTTACTCGAGTCAGGGCACTGAAGCTTTCTTT. The chain recombines TRBV6-5 with TRBJ1-1, with D possibly TRBD1 on 5 matching bases. Germline V lookup: CDR1 MNHEY, CDR2 SVGAGI. The CDR3 is made up of 14 amino acids. V was cut by 0 bases and J by 4 bases, with 9 bases left in between.

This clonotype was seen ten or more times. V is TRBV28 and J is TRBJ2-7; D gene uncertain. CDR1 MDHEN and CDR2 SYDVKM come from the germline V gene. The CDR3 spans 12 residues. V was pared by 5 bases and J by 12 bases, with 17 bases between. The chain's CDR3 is CASSIQQTGMYF. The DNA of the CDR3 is TGTGCCAGCAGTATCCAACAAACTGGGATGTACTTC.

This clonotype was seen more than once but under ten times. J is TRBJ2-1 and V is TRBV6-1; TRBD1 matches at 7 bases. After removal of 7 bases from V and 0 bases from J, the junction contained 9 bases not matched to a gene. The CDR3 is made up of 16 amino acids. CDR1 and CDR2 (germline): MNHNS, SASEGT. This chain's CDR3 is CASTLQGVSSYNEQFF. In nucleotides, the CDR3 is TGTGCCAGCACTTTGCAGGGGGTCAGCTCCTACAATGAGCAGTTCTTC.

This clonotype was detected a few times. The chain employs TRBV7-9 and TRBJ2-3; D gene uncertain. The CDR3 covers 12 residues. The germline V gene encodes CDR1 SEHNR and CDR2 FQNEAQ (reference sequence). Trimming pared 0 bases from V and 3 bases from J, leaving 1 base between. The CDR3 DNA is TGTGCCAGCAGCTTAGCAACAGATACGCAGTATTTT. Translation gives CASSLATDTQYF.

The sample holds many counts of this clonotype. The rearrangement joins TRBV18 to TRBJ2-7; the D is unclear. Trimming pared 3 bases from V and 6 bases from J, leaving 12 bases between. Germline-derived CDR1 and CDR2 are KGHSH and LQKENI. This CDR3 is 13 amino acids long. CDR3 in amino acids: CASSPDTRGEQYF. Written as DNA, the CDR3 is TGTGCCAGCTCACCCGATACGCGAGGCGAGCAGTACTTC.

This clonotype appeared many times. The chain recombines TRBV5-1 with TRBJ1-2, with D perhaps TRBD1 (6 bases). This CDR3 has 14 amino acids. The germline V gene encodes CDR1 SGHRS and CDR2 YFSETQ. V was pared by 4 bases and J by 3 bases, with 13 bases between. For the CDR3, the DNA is TGCGCCAGCAGCCCAGGGGTTGAATACTATGGCTACACCTTC. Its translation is CASSPGVEYYGYTF.

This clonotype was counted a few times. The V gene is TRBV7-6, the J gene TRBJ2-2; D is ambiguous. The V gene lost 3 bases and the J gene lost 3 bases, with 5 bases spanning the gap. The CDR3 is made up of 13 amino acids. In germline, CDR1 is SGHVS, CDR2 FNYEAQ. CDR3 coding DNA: TGTGCCAGCAGCTTGGGATACACCGGGGAGCTGTTTTTT. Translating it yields CASSLGYTGELFF. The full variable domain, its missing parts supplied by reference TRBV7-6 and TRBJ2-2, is GAGVSQSPRYKVTKRGQDVALRCDPISGHVSLYWYRQALGQGPEFLTYFNYEAQQDKSGLPNDRFSAERPEGSISTLTIQRTEQRDSAMYRCASSLGYTGELFFGEGSRLTVL.

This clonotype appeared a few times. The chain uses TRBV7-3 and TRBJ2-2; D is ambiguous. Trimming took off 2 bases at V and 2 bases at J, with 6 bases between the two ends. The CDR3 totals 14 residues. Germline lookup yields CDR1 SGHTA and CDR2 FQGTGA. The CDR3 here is CASSLGFNTGELFF. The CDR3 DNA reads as TGTGCCAGCAGCTTAGGCTTTAACACCGGGGAGCTGTTTTTT.

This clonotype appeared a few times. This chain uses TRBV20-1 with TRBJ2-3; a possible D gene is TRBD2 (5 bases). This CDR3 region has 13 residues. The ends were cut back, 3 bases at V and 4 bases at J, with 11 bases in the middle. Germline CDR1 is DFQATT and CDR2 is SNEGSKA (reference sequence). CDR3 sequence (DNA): TGCAGTGCTAGGGAGGTGGGTCCAGATACGCAGTATTTT. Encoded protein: CSAREVGPDTQYF.

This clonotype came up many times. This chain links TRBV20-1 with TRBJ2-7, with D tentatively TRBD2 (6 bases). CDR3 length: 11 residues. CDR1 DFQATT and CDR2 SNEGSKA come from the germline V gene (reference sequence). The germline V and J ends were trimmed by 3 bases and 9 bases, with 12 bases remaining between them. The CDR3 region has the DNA TGCAGTGCTAGTAGGGCCGGGGGGCAGTACTTC. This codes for CSASRAGGQYF.

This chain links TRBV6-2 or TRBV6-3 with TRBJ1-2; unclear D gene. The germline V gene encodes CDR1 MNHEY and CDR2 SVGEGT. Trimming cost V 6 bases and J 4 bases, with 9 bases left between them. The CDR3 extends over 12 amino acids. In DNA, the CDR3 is TGTGCCAGCAGCCAAATCAGCTATGGCTACACCTTC. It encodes CASSQISYGYTF.

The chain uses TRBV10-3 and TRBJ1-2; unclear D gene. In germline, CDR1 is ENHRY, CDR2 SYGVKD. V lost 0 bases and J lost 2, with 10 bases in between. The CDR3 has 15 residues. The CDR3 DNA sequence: TGTGCCATCAGTGAGTCGAGGGTACGCAACTATGGCTACACCTTC. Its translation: CAISESRVRNYGYTF.

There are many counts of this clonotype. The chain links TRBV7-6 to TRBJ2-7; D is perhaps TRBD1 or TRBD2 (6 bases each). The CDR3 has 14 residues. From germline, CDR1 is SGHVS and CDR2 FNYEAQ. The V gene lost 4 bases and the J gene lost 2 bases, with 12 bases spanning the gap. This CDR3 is CASSSGGGAYEQYF. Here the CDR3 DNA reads TGTGCCAGCAGCTCCGGGGGCGGTGCCTACGAGCAGTACTTC.

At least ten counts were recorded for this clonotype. In nucleotides, the CDR3 is TGTGCCAGCAGCGTAATTCCTAATGAAAAACTGTTTTTT. It specifies CASSVIPNEKLFF. This chain links TRBV9 with TRBJ1-4; no definite D call. In germline, CDR1 is SGDLS, CDR2 YYNGEE. This CDR3 is 13 amino acids long. Trimming left V 1 base short and J 3 bases short, with 4 bases between.

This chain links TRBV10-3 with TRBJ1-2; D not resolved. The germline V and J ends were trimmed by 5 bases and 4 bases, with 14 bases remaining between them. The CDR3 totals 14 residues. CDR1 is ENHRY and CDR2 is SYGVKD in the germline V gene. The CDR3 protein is CAISTEIVGYGYTF. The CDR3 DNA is TGTGCCATCAGTACCGAAATAGTAGGCTATGGCTACACCTTC.

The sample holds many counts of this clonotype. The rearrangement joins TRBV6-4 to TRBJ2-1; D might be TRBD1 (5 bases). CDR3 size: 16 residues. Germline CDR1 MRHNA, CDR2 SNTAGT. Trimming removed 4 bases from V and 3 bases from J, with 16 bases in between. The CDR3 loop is CASSVFAGSGYNEQFF. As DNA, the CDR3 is TGTGCCAGCAGTGTATTTGCAGGGTCGGGCTACAATGAGCAGTTCTTC.

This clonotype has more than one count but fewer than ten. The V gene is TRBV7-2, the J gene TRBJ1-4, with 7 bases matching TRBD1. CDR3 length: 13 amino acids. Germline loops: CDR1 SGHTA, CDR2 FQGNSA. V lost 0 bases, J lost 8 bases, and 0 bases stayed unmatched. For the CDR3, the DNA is TGTGCCAGCAGCTTAGCAGGGGGCGAAAAACTGTTTTTT. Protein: CASSLAGGEKLFF. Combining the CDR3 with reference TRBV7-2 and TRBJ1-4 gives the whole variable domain GAGVSQSPSNKVTEKGKDVELRCDPISGHTALYWYRQSLGQGLEFLIYFQGNSAPDKSGLPSDRFSAERTGGSVSTLTIQRTQQEDSAVYLCASSLAGGEKLFFGSGTQLSVL.

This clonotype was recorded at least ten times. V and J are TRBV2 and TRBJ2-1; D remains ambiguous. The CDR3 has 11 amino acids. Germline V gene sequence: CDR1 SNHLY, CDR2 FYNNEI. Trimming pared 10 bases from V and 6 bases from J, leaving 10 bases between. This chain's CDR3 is CANAVLNEQFF. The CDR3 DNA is TGTGCCAACGCGGTCCTCAATGAGCAGTTCTTC.

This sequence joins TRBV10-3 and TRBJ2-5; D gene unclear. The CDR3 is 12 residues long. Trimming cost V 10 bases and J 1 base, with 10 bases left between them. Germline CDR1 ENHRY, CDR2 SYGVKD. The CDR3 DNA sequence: TGTGCCACCGCTTTGGCCCAAGAGACCCAGTACTTC. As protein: CATALAQETQYF.

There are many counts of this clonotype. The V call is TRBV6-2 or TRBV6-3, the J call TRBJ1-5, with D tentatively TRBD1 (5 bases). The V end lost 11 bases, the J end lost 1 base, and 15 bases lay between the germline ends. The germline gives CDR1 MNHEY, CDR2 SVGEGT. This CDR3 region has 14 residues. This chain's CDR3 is CASGQSTSNQPQHF. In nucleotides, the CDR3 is TGTGCCTCGGGGCAAAGTACAAGCAATCAGCCCCAGCATTTT.

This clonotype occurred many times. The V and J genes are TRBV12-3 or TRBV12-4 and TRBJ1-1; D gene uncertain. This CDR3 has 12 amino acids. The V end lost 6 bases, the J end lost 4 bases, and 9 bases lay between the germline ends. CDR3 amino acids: CASSPTRTEAFF. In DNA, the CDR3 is TGTGCCAGCAGCCCCACGCGCACTGAAGCTTTCTTT.